The 6 T cell receptor beta chains below were found in one sample sequenced in a study of regulatory T cells in long-lasting Graves disease. Noted time point: persistent/refractory GD, antithyroid drugs over 5 years with positive TRAb. RNA extracted from PBMCs served as the sequencing template. Arm-PCR of CDR3 regions and iRepertoire HTBI primers were used to build TCR beta libraries. TCRdb fed the multiplex PCR reads into MiXCR, producing one record per CDR3 protein. The sample carries some 370,000 distinct CDR3 sequences, around 20% recorded once. This sample comprised peripheral blood mononuclear cells (PBMCs), obtained when the disease was refractory, from a patient treated with antithyroid drugs. The receptors were gathered from a female donor with Graves disease.

This chain joins TRBV27 and TRBJ1-1, with 8 bases lining up with TRBD1. The germline CDR1 and CDR2 sequences are MNHEY and SMNVEV (reference sequence). CDR3 size: 13 residues. Losses at the gene ends were 6 bases for V and 6 bases for J; bases not matched to a gene: 6. The CDR3 coding sequence is TGTGCCAGCAGCCCCCAGGGGGCCGCTGAAGCTTTCTTT. It translates to CASSPQGAAEAFF.

This clonotype was counted once. It may be a read error: a sequence one base away is much more abundant. The CDR3 region is CAGRTTVYQETQYF. As DNA, the CDR3 is TGTGCCGGCAGGACGACAGTTTACCAAGAGACCCAGTACTTC. The chain has TRBV28 and TRBJ2-5; weak D call: TRBD1 (5 bases). Germline lookup yields CDR1 MDHEN and CDR2 SYDVKM. The CDR3 is 14 amino acids.

This clonotype occurred many times. V usage is TRBV3-1 and J usage is TRBJ1-2; 7 bases map to TRBD1. Germline CDR1 and CDR2: LGHDT and YNNKEL (reference sequence). The V gene end was trimmed by 2 bases and the J gene end by 5 bases; junction bases not matched to a gene: 5. There are 14 residues in the CDR3. In DNA, the CDR3 is TGTGCCAGCAGCCAAACCGGGACAGCTTATGGCTACACCTTC. Its protein product is CASSQTGTAYGYTF.

The chain employs TRBV20-1 and TRBJ1-5; D remains unclear. Trimming took 1 base from V and 5 from J, leaving 9 bases between them. The CDR3 has 13 amino acids. The germline V gene encodes CDR1 DFQATT and CDR2 SNEGSKA (reference sequence). CDR3 sequence: CSARAGRDQPQHF. DNA for the CDR3: TGCAGTGCTAGAGCGGGCCGGGATCAGCCCCAGCATTTT.

This clonotype appeared many times. V gene TRBV14 combines with J gene TRBJ2-2; TRBD1 might be the D (5 bases). V lost 3 bases, J lost 7 bases, and 9 bases lay in between. The CDR3 is 13 residues long. Germline V gives CDR1 SGHDN, CDR2 FVKESK. The CDR3 DNA follows: TGTGCCAGCAGCCACCGACAGAACGGGGAGCTGTTTTTT. Translation: CASSHRQNGELFF.

This clonotype was counted ten times or more. The genes are TRBV27 and TRBJ1-1; perhaps TRBD1 as D (6 bases). The CDR3 length is 13 residues. CDR1 and CDR2 from the germline V gene are MNHEY and SMNVEV (reference sequence). V was trimmed by 5 bases and J by 2 bases, leaving 9 bases between them. The CDR3 region has the DNA TGTGCCAGCAGTGTACAGGGAAACACTGAAGCTTTCTTT. Translated, it gives CASSVQGNTEAFF.